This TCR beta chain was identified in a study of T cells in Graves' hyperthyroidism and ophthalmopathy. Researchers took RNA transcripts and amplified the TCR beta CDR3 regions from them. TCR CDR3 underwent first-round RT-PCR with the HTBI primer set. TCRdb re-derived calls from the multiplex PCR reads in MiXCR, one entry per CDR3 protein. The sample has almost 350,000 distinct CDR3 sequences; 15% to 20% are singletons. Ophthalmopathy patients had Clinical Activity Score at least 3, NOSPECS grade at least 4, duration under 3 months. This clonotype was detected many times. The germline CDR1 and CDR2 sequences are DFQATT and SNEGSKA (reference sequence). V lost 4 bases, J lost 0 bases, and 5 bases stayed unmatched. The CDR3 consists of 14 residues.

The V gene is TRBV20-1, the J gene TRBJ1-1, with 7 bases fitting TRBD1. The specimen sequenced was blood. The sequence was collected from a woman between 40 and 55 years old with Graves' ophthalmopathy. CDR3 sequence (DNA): TGCAGTGCTAACCCGGGACAGCTGAACACTGAAGCTTTCTTT. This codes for CSANPGQLNTEAFF.